The 26 T cell receptor beta chains given below trace back to one sample, sequenced in a study of T cells in localized non-small cell lung cancer (dated by TCRdb to 2020 to 2022). The library was obtained by the immunoSEQ multiplex PCR assay. TCRdb limited this immuneACCESS table to in-frame rearrangements with V and J called. A share of clones is missing; checked studies link under half to unresolved V genes, and the rest is unexplained. Counted in this sample were 25,000 or so clones; approximately 88% of them appeared once. The ten largest clones represent around 6% of the sample. The sequencing here drew on PBMCs, taken before any cancer treatment. Source of these receptors: a man aged 40-75 years with stage II lung adenocarcinoma.

V is TRBV7-2 and J is TRBJ2-5; D is unresolved. CDR1 and CDR2 (germline): SGHTA, FQGNSA. Trimming took 5 bases from V and 2 from J, leaving 15 bases between them. The length of the CDR3 is 15 residues. The CDR3 DNA reads as TGTGCCAGCAGCACACCCGGGTTACAGCAAGAGACCCAGTACTTC. Translated: CASSTPGLQQETQYF.

The rearrangement uses TRBV9 and TRBJ2-2; D is possibly TRBD1 (6 bases). The CDR3 has 14 residues. Trimming left V 5 bases short and J 5 bases short, with 13 bases between. Germline CDR1 and CDR2: SGDLS and YYNGEE. The chain's CDR3 is CASSTGTSTGELFF. The CDR3 coding sequence is TGTGCCAGCAGTACCGGGACATCAACCGGGGAGCTGTTTTTT.

This clone was seen only a few times. V is TRBV9 and J is TRBJ2-1, with TRBD2 matching over 9 bases. Losses at the gene ends were 0 bases for V and 7 bases for J; bases not matched to a gene: 8. The germline gives CDR1 SGDLS, CDR2 YYNGEE. The CDR3 loop spans 16 amino acids. The CDR3 DNA follows: TGTGCCAGCAGCGTAGCGCCTAGCGGGATATGGAATGAGCAGTTCTTC. It specifies CASSVAPSGIWNEQFF. Full variable domain (rest looked up from reference TRBV9 and TRBJ2-1): DSGVTQTPKHLITATGQRVTLRCSPRSGDLSVYWYQQSLDQGLQFLIQYYNGEERAKGNILERFSAQQFPDLHSELNLSSLELGDSALYFCASSVAPSGIWNEQFFGPGTRLTVL.

The chain has TRBV9 and TRBJ1-1; D gene uncertain. The CDR3 has 13 amino acids. In germline, CDR1 is SGDLS, CDR2 YYNGEE. V was pared by 2 bases and J by 2 bases, with 7 bases between. The CDR3 reads CASSVTVNTEAFF. CDR3 DNA sequence: TGTGCCAGCAGCGTTACCGTTAACACTGAAGCTTTCTTT. Full variable domain (outside the CDR3, taken from reference TRBV9 and TRBJ1-1): DSGVTQTPKHLITATGQRVTLRCSPRSGDLSVYWYQQSLDQGLQFLIQYYNGEERAKGNILERFSAQQFPDLHSELNLSSLELGDSALYFCASSVTVNTEAFFGQGTRLTVV.

The chain links TRBV27 to TRBJ2-3, with 11 bases matching TRBD2. CDR1 MNHEY and CDR2 SMNVEV come from the germline V gene (reference sequence). V was clipped by 5 bases and J by 0 bases; unmatched bases: 7. The CDR3 has 17 residues. This CDR3 is CASSPLAGGGSTDTQYF. CDR3 bases: TGTGCCAGCAGTCCTCTAGCGGGAGGTGGTAGCACAGATACGCAGTATTTT.

The genes are TRBV21-1 and TRBJ2-2; the table assigns TRBD2, which was not confirmed against the DNA. TRBV21-1 has pseudogene status. The CDR3 has 20 amino acids. CDR3: CASSKEKPRDSLMNTGELFF. The DNA of the CDR3 is TGTGCCAGCAGCAAAGAGAAGCCCCGGGACTCACTCATGAACACCGGGGAGCTGTTTTTT.

This chain uses TRBV19 with TRBJ2-1; TRBD2 agrees at 13 bases. Germline CDR1 and CDR2: LNHDA and SQIVND (reference sequence). CDR3 length: 16 amino acids. V gave up 5 bases and J gave up 2 bases; unmatched junction bases: 3. The CDR3 reads CASSFTSGGAYNEQFF. As DNA, the CDR3 is TGTGCCAGTAGTTTTACTAGCGGGGGGGCCTACAATGAGCAGTTCTTC.

The rearrangement uses TRBV4-2 and TRBJ2-2; 10 positions match TRBD2. After removal of 0 bases from V and 0 bases from J, the junction contained 10 bases not matched to a gene. Germline V gene data show CDR1 as LGHNA and CDR2 as YNFKEQ. The CDR3 spans 20 residues. CDR3 sequence (DNA): TGTGCCAGCAGCCAAGATCGAATAGCGGGAGGTGTGGCGAACACCGGGGAGCTGTTTTTT. It codes for CASSQDRIAGGVANTGELFF.

The chain has TRBV29-1 and TRBJ1-2; tentative D call: TRBD1 (5 bases). The V end was cut by 3 bases, the J end by 7 bases, with 12 bases between. The V gene's germline CDR1 is SQVTM and CDR2 ANQGSEA. CDR3 length equals 12 residues. This CDR3 reads CSVDLREGGYTF. In DNA form, the CDR3 reads TGCAGCGTTGACCTCAGGGAGGGTGGCTACACCTTC.

J is TRBJ2-2 and V is TRBV6-1; D not resolved. The CDR3 sequence is 15 residues long. In germline, CDR1 is MNHNS, CDR2 SASEGT. The ends were cut back, 4 bases at V and 6 bases at J, with 15 bases in the middle. The CDR3: CASSAPRMSSGELFF. The CDR3 DNA reads as TGTGCCAGCAGTGCCCCTCGGATGTCGTCCGGGGAGCTGTTTTTT.

The V gene is TRBV7-8, the J gene TRBJ2-1; 8 bases map to TRBD2. The V gene end was trimmed by 5 bases and the J gene end by 9 bases; junction bases not matched to a gene: 12. The CDR3 is 15 residues long. Germline V lookup: CDR1 SGHVS, CDR2 FQNEAQ. CDR3 protein: CASSLLEERETEQFF. The DNA of the CDR3 is TGTGCCAGCAGCCTCCTGGAGGAGCGGGAGACTGAGCAGTTCTTC.

The rearrangement uses TRBV9 and TRBJ2-1, with D possibly being TRBD1 or TRBD2 (5 bases each). The V and J ends lost 7 bases and 4 bases respectively, with 21 bases between them. Per germline, CDR1 SGDLS and CDR2 YYNGEE. The CDR3 extends over 16 amino acids. The CDR3 sequence: CASGGSLGDLYNEQFF. CDR3 DNA: TGTGCCAGCGGAGGATCTCTAGGGGACCTATACAATGAGCAGTTCTTC.

J is TRBJ1-1 and V is TRBV6-5; D is unclear. The CDR3 has 14 residues. CDR1 is MNHEY, CDR2 SVGAGI, per germline. V shed 0 bases and J shed 1 base, with 6 bases lying between them. CDR3 bases: TGTGCCAGCAGTTACTCGCAGGCGAACACTGAAGCTTTCTTT. Its protein is CASSYSQANTEAFF.

This clone has a single count. The chain uses TRBV4-1 and TRBJ2-6; a weak D match, TRBD1 (5 bases). Trimming pared 1 base from V and 4 bases from J, leaving 8 bases between. The CDR3 spans 15 residues. Germline V CDR1 and CDR2: MGHRA, YSYEKL. In DNA, the CDR3 is TGCGCCAGCAGCCAAGTGACAGCCGGGGCCAACGTCCTGACTTTC. Translating gives CASSQVTAGANVLTF.

The chain couples TRBV5-1 to TRBJ2-1, with unresolved D. V dropped 2 bases and J dropped 3 bases, with 9 bases sitting between them. Germline V gives CDR1 SGHRS, CDR2 YFSETQ. There are 14 residues in the CDR3. CDR3 in amino acids: CASSLGRNYNEQFF. The CDR3 DNA is TGCGCCAGCAGCTTAGGACGGAACTACAATGAGCAGTTCTTC.

The rearrangement uses TRBV9 and TRBJ1-3, with D hard to call. The ends were cut back, 1 base at V and 2 bases at J, with 7 bases in the middle. The germline gives CDR1 SGDLS, CDR2 YYNGEE. The CDR3 extends over 14 amino acids. The CDR3 DNA is TGTGCCAGCAGCGTACTCGACCCTGGAAACACCATATATTTT. It encodes CASSVLDPGNTIYF. The full variable domain, completed using reference TRBV9 and TRBJ1-3, is DSGVTQTPKHLITATGQRVTLRCSPRSGDLSVYWYQQSLDQGLQFLIQYYNGEERAKGNILERFSAQQFPDLHSELNLSSLELGDSALYFCASSVLDPGNTIYFGEGSWLTVV.

The chain combines TRBV19 with TRBJ1-5, with unresolved D. Germline values: CDR1 LNHDA, CDR2 SQIVND (reference sequence). This CDR3 comprises 13 residues. Trimming took off 3 bases at V and 5 bases at J, with 8 bases between the two ends. Written as DNA, the CDR3 is TGTGCCAGTAGTATTCAGCGAGATCAGCCCCAGCATTTT. Its translation: CASSIQRDQPQHF.

The CDR3 coding sequence is TGTGCCAGCAGCTCCCACGAGCGCGGAGGGAATGAAAAACTGTTTTTT. Its protein is CASSSHERGGNEKLFF. The gene calls are TRBV7-9 and TRBJ1-4; no clear D. Per germline, CDR1 SEHNR and CDR2 FQNEAQ (reference sequence). CDR3 length: 16 residues. V gave up 4 bases and J gave up 5 bases, with 17 bases separating them. Filled out from reference TRBV7-9 and TRBJ1-4, the complete variable domain reads DTGVSQNPRHKITKRGQNVTFRCDPISEHNRLYWYRQTLGQGPEFLTYFQNEAQLEKSRLLSDRFSAERPKGSFSTLEIQRTEQGDSAMYLCASSSHERGGNEKLFFGSGTQLSVL.

The chain carries TRBV19 and TRBJ2-3, with D perhaps matching TRBD2 (5 bases). The CDR3 spans 12 residues. The germline CDR1 and CDR2 sequences are LNHDA and SQIVND (reference sequence). Deletions cut 5 bases from V and 7 bases from J, with 10 bases between. The CDR3 nucleotides read TGTGCCAGTAGTGTGGACTTGTATACGCAGTATTTT. Translation gives CASSVDLYTQYF. The full variable domain, with the rest looked up from reference TRBV19 and TRBJ2-3, is DGGITQSPKYLFRKEGQNVTLSCEQNLNHDAMYWYRQDPGQGLRLIYYSQIVNDFQKGDIAEGYSVSREKKESFPLTVTSAQKNPTAFYLCASSVDLYTQYFGPGTRLTVL.

V usage is TRBV7-7 and J usage is TRBJ1-1; maybe TRBD1 (5 bases). In germline, CDR1 is SSHAT, CDR2 FNYEAQ (reference sequence). Trimming took off 5 bases at V and 6 bases at J, with 13 bases between the two ends. The CDR3 spans 13 residues. The CDR3 region has the DNA TGTGCCAGCAGCCCGAGGGTGGGGGCTGAAGCTTTCTTT. Translation: CASSPRVGAEAFF.

The chain couples TRBV5-8 to TRBJ2-1, with D maybe TRBD1 (6 bases). The CDR3 totals 13 residues. Germline V lookup: CDR1 SGHTS, CDR2 YDEGEE. V was pared by 5 bases and J by 7 bases, with 13 bases between. The CDR3 DNA reads as TGTGCCAGCAGTATTGGAAGGGGGAATGAGCAGTTCTTC. Protein product: CASSIGRGNEQFF.

The rearrangement joins TRBV13 to TRBJ2-2; a possible D gene is TRBD1 (6 bases). Germline V gene data show CDR1 as PRHDT and CDR2 as FYEKMQ (reference sequence). Deletions cut 8 bases from V and 3 bases from J, with 13 bases between. This CDR3 comprises 14 residues. This CDR3 reads CASADRTHTGELFF. The CDR3 DNA follows: TGTGCCAGCGCAGACAGGACGCACACCGGGGAGCTGTTTTTT. The full variable domain, in which reference TRBV13 and TRBJ2-2 provide the parts outside the CDR3, is AAGVIQSPRHLIKEKRETATLKCYPIPRHDTVYWYQQGPGQDPQFLISFYEKMQSDKGSIPDRFSAQQFSDYHSELNMSSLELGDSALYFCASADRTHTGELFFGEGSRLTVL.

The J gene is TRBJ1-3, the V gene TRBV6-1; D is unclear. In germline, CDR1 is MNHNS, CDR2 SASEGT. V gave up 5 bases and J gave up 0 bases, with 17 bases separating them. This CDR3 is 17 amino acids long. CDR3 coding DNA: TGTGCCAGCAGTCAAGGAACCTTAGGGTACTCTGGAAACACCATATATTTT. Translating it yields CASSQGTLGYSGNTIYF.

The rearrangement joins TRBV21-1 to TRBJ2-3; TRBD2, the table's D call, lacks a check against the DNA. TRBV21-1 is labeled a pseudogene. The CDR3 loop spans 19 amino acids. This CDR3 is CASSTRGGGLAGLTDTQYF. The CDR3 region has the DNA TGTGCCAGCAGCACCCGAGGGGGGGGACTAGCGGGTCTCACAGATACGCAGTATTTT.

This chain uses TRBV19 with TRBJ1-1; no firm D call. CDR3 length: 13 residues. V was clipped by 7 bases and J by 0 bases, with 9 bases between them. Germline V gene lookup returns CDR1 LNHDA and CDR2 SQIVND (reference sequence). The CDR3 DNA sequence: TGTGCCAGTAACGCTTTCATGAACACTGAAGCTTTCTTT. It codes for CASNAFMNTEAFF.

The chain uses TRBV5-1 and TRBJ2-3; 7 positions match TRBD1. Germline lookup yields CDR1 SGHRS and CDR2 YFSETQ. The CDR3 totals 14 residues. The ends lost 3 bases at V and 2 bases at J; junction bases unmatched: 3. The CDR3 reads CASSWGQPTDTQYF. In DNA form, the CDR3 reads TGCGCCAGCAGCTGGGGACAGCCCACAGATACGCAGTATTTT.